This T cell receptor beta chain was retrieved from a study of control samples from healthy donors and cancer patients. V was clipped by 7 bases and J by 6 bases, with 28 bases between them. CDR3 length: 18 amino acids. Germline values: CDR1 LNHDA, CDR2 SQIVND (reference sequence). Only in-frame clones appear in the TCRdb table, and some are missing; sequencing was by immunoSEQ multiplex PCR. The sample has about 130,000 clones; roughly 94% are singletons. What was sequenced was PBMCs. The clonotype comes from a man between 60 and 70 years old with colorectal cancer. The V gene is TRBV19, the J gene TRBJ1-3; D is uncertain. The CDR3 region has the DNA TGTGCCAGTATGTTCTCTGCCGAAGGGAACAGCGGACTAAACACCATATATTTT. Translation gives CASMFSAEGNSGLNTIYF.